This T cell receptor beta chain is from a study of PD-L1 blockade in urothelial cancer. Assay: immunoSEQ multiplex PCR; the TCRdb copy retains only in-frame clones and omits some. This table has 50,000 or so clones, around 85% appearing once. The time point is: peripheral blood 6 weeks after treatment start. Trimming cost V 4 bases and J 5 bases, with 12 bases left between them. CDR3 length equals 13 residues. Per the germline V gene, CDR1 is SGHNT and CDR2 is YYREEE (reference sequence). This receptor was identified in a man in his fifties with urothelial cancer. This specimen was PBMCs, taken around atezolizumab (anti-PD-L1) treatment. J is TRBJ1-1 and V is TRBV5-4; D gene ambiguous. The DNA of the CDR3 is TGTGCCAGCAGCCCCCATAGTGAGACTGAAGCTTTCTTT. It specifies CASSPHSETEAFF.